The 10 T cell receptor beta chains below come from one sample, sequenced in a study of patients and donors after allogeneic stem cell transplantation. TCRdb itself ran the RT-PCR reads through MiXCR, one entry per CDR3 protein. The sample shows about 400,000 distinct CDR3 sequences, 16% of them seen only once. The material sequenced was blood, either unsorted or a sorted T cell fraction (not recorded which). These receptor sequences come from a human donor who was either an allogeneic HSCT recipient or a stem cell or donor lymphocyte infusion donor (not recorded which). It is not recorded whose cells these are; they may come from a transplant donor.

This clonotype was detected many times. CDR3 nucleotides: TGTGCCAGCAGCTACCTACAGGGACGAGAGACCCAGTACTTC. It is translated as CASSYLQGRETQYF. The J gene is TRBJ2-5, the V gene TRBV12-3 or TRBV12-4, with D possibly being TRBD1 (6 bases). Trimming removed 6 bases from V and 4 bases from J, with 15 bases in between. The CDR3 is 14 amino acids.

This clonotype has a handful of counts. The chain uses TRBV20-1 and TRBJ2-5; the match to TRBD2 covers 11 bases. Looked up from germline, CDR1 is DFQATT and CDR2 is SNEGSKA (reference sequence). V trimming: 5 bases; J trimming: 5 bases; junction bases outside the gene matches: 7. The CDR3 consists of 14 residues. CDR3 amino acids: CSASLSGRGETQYF. As DNA, the CDR3 is TGCAGTGCTTCCCTTAGCGGGAGGGGGGAGACCCAGTACTTC.

A few counts support this clonotype. The chain uses TRBV5-5 and TRBJ2-1, with 10 bases that match TRBD1. The CDR3 totals 16 residues. Germline V gene lookup returns CDR1 SGHKS and CDR2 YYEKEE (reference sequence). Unmatched junction bases numbered 8, after V lost 0 bases and J lost 8 bases. Here the CDR3 reads CASSLEWDRGLYEQFF. In DNA form, the CDR3 reads TGTGCCAGCAGCTTGGAATGGGACAGGGGTTTGTATGAGCAGTTCTTC.

This clonotype appeared many times. This chain links TRBV10-3 with TRBJ2-3, with no clear D. This CDR3 comprises 12 residues. From germline, CDR1 is ENHRY and CDR2 SYGVKD. V was shortened by 5 bases and J by 3 bases, with 6 bases between the two germline ends. Here the CDR3 reads CAISQLTDTQYF. The DNA for the CDR3 is TGTGCCATCAGTCAACTAACAGATACGCAGTATTTT.

The rearrangement links TRBV20-1 to TRBJ1-4, with a possible D match to TRBD1 (5 bases). The germline V gene encodes CDR1 DFQATT and CDR2 SNEGSKA (reference sequence). The V and J ends lost 3 bases and 7 bases respectively, with 9 bases between them. The CDR3 consists of 12 residues. The CDR3 here is CSASSGTEKLFF. The CDR3 DNA is TGCAGTGCTAGTTCAGGGACTGAAAAACTGTTTTTT.

This clonotype was seen a handful of times. The genes are TRBV9 and TRBJ2-3, with 15 bases identical to TRBD2. The CDR3 length is 15 residues. Per the germline V gene, CDR1 is SGDLS and CDR2 is YYNGEE. Trimming cost V 3 bases and J 10 bases; bases outside gene matches: 6. CDR3 residues: CASSDGTSGRFSQYF. CDR3 in DNA: TGTGCCAGCAGCGACGGGACTAGCGGGAGGTTTTCGCAGTATTTT.

The gene calls are TRBV5-1 and TRBJ2-1; TRBD2 aligns across 12 bases. Trimming took 3 bases from V and 8 from J; bases not matched to a gene: 9. CDR1 SGHRS and CDR2 YFSETQ come from the germline V gene. The CDR3 spans 16 residues. The CDR3 bases are TGCGCCAGCAGCTCCGCCCTAGCGGGGGGGAGGGATGAGCAGTTCTTC. This sequence encodes CASSSALAGGRDEQFF.

This chain joins TRBV20-1 and TRBJ1-1; D not resolved. Trimming stripped 1 base from V and 0 bases from J, with 9 bases between. Germline V gene sequence: CDR1 DFQATT, CDR2 SNEGSKA (reference sequence). The CDR3 is made up of 14 amino acids. The CDR3 nucleotides read TGCAGTGCTAGAGGGCCCCTTATGAACACTGAAGCTTTCTTT. Translation gives CSARGPLMNTEAFF.

This clonotype showed up just a few times. The V and J genes are TRBV9 and TRBJ1-1; unclear D gene. Deletions cut 0 bases from V and 1 base from J, with 10 bases between. CDR3 length: 15 residues. Looked up from germline, CDR1 is SGDLS and CDR2 is YYNGEE. The CDR3 sequence: CASSVVKAANTEAFF. The CDR3 DNA sequence: TGTGCCAGCAGCGTAGTCAAGGCGGCGAACACTGAAGCTTTCTTT.

CDR3 region: CASSLGGPSSGANVLTF. The DNA of the CDR3 is TGTGCCAGCAGCCTAGGGGGGCCGAGCTCTGGGGCCAACGTCCTGACTTTC. This chain links TRBV9 with TRBJ2-6; possibly TRBD1 or TRBD2 for D (6 bases each). Germline V gene lookup returns CDR1 SGDLS and CDR2 YYNGEE. Trimming took 4 bases from V and 0 from J, leaving 14 bases between them. The CDR3 extends over 17 amino acids.